This TCR beta chain was documented in a study of T cell clonotyping in hematopoietic cell transplantation. Study findings and constraints: Without cell sorting, CD4 versus CD8 contributions remain unresolved. Broader posttransplant TCR repertoire diversity was predicted by graft donor and pretransplant recipient Inverse Simpson Index values. Pathologically expanded recipient clonotypes increased progressively from day 30 to day 180 as diversity fell.

On this clone: As yet, its antigen is unknown.

TCRdb keeps only in-frame clones here, not all; method: immunoSEQ multiplex PCR. The table has about 15,000 clones, approximately 84% seen once. The sequence was obtained from a male patient in his 50s who had an allogeneic stem cell transplant from an unrelated donor, so T cells may come from the graft donor. Some clones in this sample may be carry-over from other donors' samples. Specimen: PBMCs, collected 100 days after allogeneic stem cell transplant.

CDR3 sequence: CASSPGLEQFF. CDR3 DNA sequence: TGTGCCAGCAGCCCGGGCCTCGAGCAGTTCTTC. The genes are TRBV11-2 and TRBJ2-1; no clear D gene. Trimming took off 5 bases at V and 10 bases at J, with 9 bases between the two ends. The CDR3 length is 11 residues. CDR1 and CDR2 from the germline V gene are SGHAT and FQNNGV. The whole variable domain, remainder taken from reference TRBV11-2 and TRBJ2-1, is EAGVAQSPRYKIIEKRQSVAFWCNPISGHATLYWYQQILGQGPKLLIQFQNNGVVDDSQLPKDRFSAERLKGVDSTLKIQPAKLEDSAVYLCASSPGLEQFFGPGTRLTVL.